These 31 T cell receptor beta chains originate from one sample sequenced in a study of long-term antiretroviral therapy in people with HIV. Runs used v3.0 of the immunoSEQ assay and were done at survey level. Method: immunoSEQ multiplex PCR; TCRdb's copy keeps in-frame clones and lacks some. Of about 35,000 clones in the sample, approximately 74% were seen once. The material sequenced was unsorted PBMCs, taken 3 years after starting antiretroviral therapy. The source of these receptors is a man aged 50-59 years with HIV.

The V and J genes are TRBV14 and TRBJ2-5; D uncertain. Germline CDR1 and CDR2: SGHDN and FVKESK. V was trimmed by 4 bases and J by 5 bases, leaving 17 bases between them. The CDR3 sequence is 15 residues long. CDR3 DNA: TGTGCCAGCAGCCTCCGGCTTCGTGGAAGGGAGACCCAGTACTTC. Its translation: CASSLRLRGRETQYF.

The table lists this clone with a count of one. V and J are TRBV19 and TRBJ1-2, with a tentative D call TRBD1 (5 bases). The CDR3 loop spans 13 amino acids. Trimming stripped 7 bases from V and 2 bases from J, with 11 bases between. Germline lookup yields CDR1 LNHDA and CDR2 SQIVND (reference sequence). The CDR3 DNA reads TGTGCCAGTACCCGGACACGCAACTATGGCTACACCTTC. It is translated as CASTRTRNYGYTF.

V gene TRBV7-3 combines with J gene TRBJ2-1; TRBD2 aligns across 9 bases. Trimming at V came to 5 bases and at J to 9 bases, leaving 14 bases not matched to a gene. CDR1 is SGHTA and CDR2 is FQGTGA in the germline V gene. This CDR3 spans 16 amino acids. The CDR3 DNA follows: TGTGCCAGCAGCCCGTCCGGGGGCGGGGGGGCGCTTGAGCAGTTCTTC. It is translated as CASSPSGGGGALEQFF.

This chain links TRBV28 with TRBJ1-1; maybe TRBD1 (6 bases). The CDR3 extends over 14 amino acids. The ends were cut back, 8 bases at V and 5 bases at J, with 18 bases in the middle. CDR1 and CDR2 (germline): MDHEN, SYDVKM. The CDR3 reads CASFAIRGRTEAFF. The CDR3 nucleotides read TGTGCCAGCTTCGCAATCAGGGGAAGGACTGAAGCTTTCTTT.

The chain employs TRBV28 and TRBJ1-1, with D uncertain. The germline CDR1 and CDR2 sequences are MDHEN and SYDVKM. The CDR3 length is 13 residues. The germline V and J ends were trimmed by 6 bases and 0 bases, with 8 bases remaining between them. CDR3 region: CASRNSMNTEAFF. CDR3 in DNA: TGTGCCAGCAGGAATAGCATGAACACTGAAGCTTTCTTT.

This chain links TRBV5-1 with TRBJ2-2; 7 bases map to TRBD1. Germline CDR1 SGHRS, CDR2 YFSETQ. CDR3 length equals 16 residues. V shed 1 base and J 0 bases; nucleotides not matched to a gene: 3. This CDR3 reads CASSLLGTANTGELFF. The CDR3, as DNA: TGCGCCAGCAGCTTGCTGGGGACAGCGAACACCGGGGAGCTGTTTTTT.

This chain uses TRBV6-5 with TRBJ2-7, with D unclear. V was cut by 2 bases and J by 0 bases, with 11 bases left in between. The CDR3 covers 15 residues. Germline V CDR1 and CDR2: MNHEY, SVGAGI. The CDR3 protein is CASSYVAGSSYEQYF. In DNA, the CDR3 is TGTGCCAGCAGTTACGTGGCAGGAAGCTCCTACGAGCAGTACTTC.

The chain joins TRBV5-6 to TRBJ2-7; D gene unclear. The CDR3 is 11 amino acids. Germline V lookup: CDR1 SGHDT, CDR2 YYEEEE. Trimming took 6 bases from V and 0 from J, leaving 4 bases between them. In nucleotides, the CDR3 is TGTGCCAGCACCAGCTCCTACGAGCAGTACTTC. This sequence encodes CASTSSYEQYF.

The gene calls are TRBV30 and TRBJ2-3; 15 positions agree with TRBD2. V lost 2 bases to trimming and J lost 3 bases; unmatched junction nucleotides: 3. The V gene's germline CDR1 is GTSNPN and CDR2 SVGIG (reference sequence). This CDR3 has 16 residues. The CDR3 region has the DNA TGTGCCTGGAGTCTGGGACTAGCGGGAGGTACAGATACGCAGTATTTT. This gives the protein CAWSLGLAGGTDTQYF.

The V gene is TRBV28, the J gene TRBJ2-7, with 9 bases fitting TRBD1. The V and J ends lost 5 bases and 5 bases, in that order; junction bases with no gene match: 10. CDR1 MDHEN and CDR2 SYDVKM come from the germline V gene. This CDR3 is built from 15 residues. CDR3 protein: CASSPTGTGFDEQYF. CDR3 coding DNA: TGTGCCAGCAGTCCCACCGGGACAGGGTTCGACGAGCAGTACTTC.

This clone was counted a single time. The chain carries TRBV9 and TRBJ2-2; no clear D gene. Between the trimmed V and J ends, which lost 3 bases and 2 bases, there was a span of 8 bases. The CDR3 extends over 14 amino acids. Germline values: CDR1 SGDLS, CDR2 YYNGEE. The CDR3 nucleotides are TGTGCCAGCAGCGCGGGCCTTAACACCGGGGAGCTGTTTTTT. Protein sequence: CASSAGLNTGELFF.

This clone ranks as medium-sized. J is TRBJ2-7 and V is TRBV29-1; 8 positions agree with TRBD1. Germline V gene sequence: CDR1 SQVTM, CDR2 ANQGSEA. The CDR3 runs 11 residues. The V segment lost 6 bases and the J segment 4 bases; nucleotides outside the gene matches: 2. CDR3 DNA: TGCAGCGTCAACAGGGGGTACGAGCAGTACTTC. This gives the protein CSVNRGYEQYF.

The chain joins TRBV29-1 to TRBJ2-7; 9 nucleotides align to TRBD1. Looked up from germline, CDR1 is SQVTM and CDR2 is ANQGSEA. J gave up 3 bases and V 6 bases, and 6 bases lay outside the gene matches. The CDR3 has 13 amino acids. CDR3 amino acids: CSVVQGAGYEQYF. The CDR3 DNA reads as TGCAGCGTCGTACAGGGGGCGGGCTACGAGCAGTACTTC.

The CDR3 region has the DNA TGTGCCAGCAGCCCCTTGCTGTCCCACGAGCAGTACTTC. Its translation: CASSPLLSHEQYF. The chain joins TRBV5-6 to TRBJ2-7; no firm D call. The CDR3 is made up of 13 amino acids. Trimming removed 4 bases from V and 5 bases from J, with 13 bases in between. Germline V lookup: CDR1 SGHDT, CDR2 YYEEEE.

The chain has TRBV6-1 and TRBJ2-7; a weak D match, TRBD1 (6 bases). Germline CDR1 is MNHNS and CDR2 is SASEGT. This CDR3 spans 15 amino acids. V lost 2 bases to trimming and J lost 6 bases, with 17 bases between them. CDR3 nucleotide sequence: TGTGCCAGCAGTGAAACAGGGAGAGTTAAGGGCGAGCAGTACTTC. Protein product: CASSETGRVKGEQYF.

The rearrangement joins TRBV21-1 to TRBJ2-7; the table gives TRBD1 as D, unverified against the DNA. TRBV21-1 is listed as a pseudogene. CDR3 length: 16 amino acids. DNA for the CDR3: TGTGCCAGCAAGCAAAGGGGTCAGCCGTGCACCTACGAGCAGTACTTC. Residues: CASKQRGQPCTYEQYF.

The chain couples TRBV7-9 to TRBJ2-3; TRBD2 might be the D (5 bases). V shed 3 bases and J shed 5 bases, with 12 bases lying between them. Germline CDR1 is SEHNR and CDR2 is FQNEAQ (reference sequence). CDR3 size: 14 residues. DNA of the CDR3: TGTGCCAGCAGCTTTGTGGGAGTGAGAGATACGCAGTATTTT. Amino acid sequence: CASSFVGVRDTQYF.

A few counts support this clone. This rearrangement joins TRBV7-2 to TRBJ1-5; a possible D gene is TRBD1 (5 bases). The CDR3 sequence is 15 residues long. Germline-derived CDR1 and CDR2 are SGHTA and FQGNSA. V lost 5 bases and J lost 7, with 18 bases in between. CDR3 nucleotides: TGTGCCAGCAGCCGCGCCCAGGGAATGGAACAGCCCCAGCATTTT. Amino acids: CASSRAQGMEQPQHF.

This clone has a single count. The V and J genes are TRBV2 and TRBJ2-5, with D perhaps TRBD2 (5 bases). The CDR3 extends over 11 amino acids. Looked up from germline, CDR1 is SNHLY and CDR2 is FYNNEI. V was trimmed by 9 bases and J by 1 base, leaving 6 bases between them. The CDR3 protein is CASEGQETQYF. The CDR3 nucleotides are TGTGCCAGTGAGGGCCAAGAGACCCAGTACTTC.

The gene calls are TRBV7-8 and TRBJ2-5, with no clear D. The V end lost 0 bases, the J end lost 5 bases, and 22 bases lay between the germline ends. Per the germline V gene, CDR1 is SGHVS and CDR2 is FQNEAQ. The CDR3 is made up of 18 amino acids. The CDR3 here is CASSLATTSYKGRETQYF. The CDR3 DNA follows: TGTGCCAGCAGCTTAGCAACGACGAGCTATAAGGGTCGGGAGACCCAGTACTTC.

The V gene is TRBV6-5, the J gene TRBJ1-2; TRBD1 agrees at 7 bases. The germline V gene has CDR1 MNHEY and CDR2 SVGAGI. V gave up 1 base and J gave up 7 bases; unmatched junction bases: 3. The CDR3 sequence is 13 residues long. CDR3 sequence (DNA): TGTGCCAGCAGTTACTACGACAGGGTTGGCTACACCTTC. Protein sequence: CASSYYDRVGYTF.

Only one count was recorded for this clone. The chain couples TRBV5-4 to TRBJ2-3; TRBD2 aligns across 12 bases. Losses at the gene ends were 4 bases for V and 4 bases for J; bases not matched to a gene: 7. Germline V lookup: CDR1 SGHNT, CDR2 YYREEE (reference sequence). The CDR3 loop spans 16 amino acids. The CDR3 protein is CASSVTSGGRADTQYF. The CDR3 DNA sequence: TGTGCCAGCAGCGTGACTAGCGGGGGAAGGGCAGATACGCAGTATTTT.

This clone came up a few times. The chain uses TRBV5-5 and TRBJ2-7, with no clear D. The CDR3 has 14 amino acids. Germline assignment: CDR1 SGHKS and CDR2 YYEKEE (reference sequence). V lost 1 base and J 3 bases, leaving 11 bases between the germline ends. The CDR3 DNA reads TGTGCCAGCAGCTTGTTGGGCCAGGACTACGAGCAGTACTTC. It yields the protein CASSLLGQDYEQYF.

The chain combines TRBV4-1 with TRBJ2-2, with 9 bases lining up with TRBD1. Per germline, CDR1 MGHRA and CDR2 YSYEKL. The length of the CDR3 is 16 residues. The junction had 5 bases not matched to a gene; V was cut back by 1 base and J by 5 bases. For the CDR3, the DNA is TGCGCCAGCAGCCAAGGGAACAGGGGGCAGACCGGGGAGCTGTTTTTT. Protein sequence: CASSQGNRGQTGELFF.

V is TRBV5-6 and J is TRBJ2-7, with TRBD1 matching 9 bases. CDR1 is SGHDT and CDR2 is YYEEEE in the germline V gene. CDR3 length equals 15 residues. V shed 0 bases and J 6 bases; nucleotides not matched to a gene: 7. The CDR3 spells CASSLGGTGLREQYF. In DNA, the CDR3 is TGTGCCAGCAGCTTGGGTGGGACAGGGCTACGCGAGCAGTACTTC.

The chain is built from TRBV11-2 and TRBJ2-1; D is unclear. V lost 4 bases and J 2 bases, leaving 12 bases between the germline ends. Germline CDR1 and CDR2: SGHAT and FQNNGV. The CDR3 loop spans 15 amino acids. For the CDR3, the DNA is TGTGCCAGCAGCTCCGTCCTCGGAACCTACAATGAGCAGTTCTTC. It codes for CASSSVLGTYNEQFF.

The chain combines TRBV28 with TRBJ1-3, with unresolved D. CDR1 is MDHEN and CDR2 is SYDVKM in the germline V gene. The CDR3 contains 14 residues. V dropped 6 bases and J dropped 2 bases, with 11 bases sitting between them. CDR3 DNA: TGTGCCAGCAGCCGAGGTACTGCTGGAAACACCATATATTTT. It yields the protein CASSRGTAGNTIYF.

This clone occurred a few times. This chain uses TRBV2 with TRBJ1-1; D not resolved. The CDR3 has 12 amino acids. Germline V gene sequence: CDR1 SNHLY, CDR2 FYNNEI. V lost 8 bases, J lost 5 bases, and 12 bases lay in between. CDR3 DNA: TGTGCCAGCGTCGGCCCCGAAACTGAAGCTTTCTTT. Translated, it gives CASVGPETEAFF.

In this sample, this clone turned up a few times. This chain links TRBV4-1 with TRBJ1-5; D is undetermined. Germline V gene data show CDR1 as MGHRA and CDR2 as YSYEKL. V was cut by 1 base and J by 0 bases, with 7 bases left in between. The CDR3 extends over 15 amino acids. In DNA, the CDR3 is TGCGCCAGCAGCCAAGGGTCTGGTAGCAATCAGCCCCAGCATTTT. Its translation is CASSQGSGSNQPQHF.

V and J are TRBV7-9 and TRBJ2-3, with 8 positions matching TRBD2. The CDR3 has 15 residues. In germline, CDR1 is SEHNR, CDR2 FQNEAQ (reference sequence). Unmatched junction bases numbered 1, after V lost 1 base and J lost 1 base. The CDR3 DNA sequence: TGTGCCAGCAGCTTAGAACTAGCGGGCACAGATACGCAGTATTTT. Translated: CASSLELAGTDTQYF.

This chain joins TRBV15 and TRBJ1-2; possible D gene TRBD1, 6 bases. Per the germline V gene, CDR1 is LNHNV and CDR2 is YYDKDF (reference sequence). V gave up 1 base and J gave up 7 bases, with 10 bases separating them. CDR3 size: 13 residues. CDR3 residues: CATSRGGAIGYTF. The CDR3, as DNA: TGTGCCACCAGCAGAGGGGGGGCCATTGGCTACACCTTC. The full variable domain, in which reference TRBV15 and TRBJ1-2 provide the parts outside the CDR3, is DAMVIQNPRYQVTQFGKPVTLSCSQTLNHNVMYWYQQKSSQAPKLLFHYYDKDFNNEADTPDNFQSRRPNTSFCFLDIRSPGLGDTAMYLCATSRGGAIGYTFGSGTRLTVV.